This T cell receptor (beta chain) was obtained from a study of OX40 agonist ivuxolimab in advanced cancers. Study details: With ivuxolimab, an agonistic anti-OX40 (CD134) antibody, patients were treated. Partial responses were achieved by three patients: one hepatocellular carcinoma, two cutaneous melanoma.

TCRdb's table, derived via immunoSEQ multiplex PCR, lists solely in-frame clones and lacks some. This repertoire shows some 21,000 clones, around nine tenths found once; its top ten account for about 11%. Trimming removed 6 bases from V and 0 bases from J; junction bases left unmatched: 9. The CDR3 has 17 residues. Germline V gene data show CDR1 as LNHNV and CDR2 as YYDKDF (reference sequence). The origin of this receptor is an adult with an advanced solid tumor such as melanoma, head and neck, liver or kidney cancer. V and J are TRBV15 and TRBJ2-2; 8 nucleotides match TRBD1. Material: CD4+ or CD8+ T cells sorted from blood, obtained in a trial of the OX40 agonist ivuxolimab. Here the CDR3 reads CATSRTPGQANTGELFF. DNA for the CDR3: TGTGCCACCAGTCGGACGCCGGGACAGGCGAACACCGGGGAGCTGTTTTTT.